This T cell receptor beta chain was obtained from a study of blood T cell repertoires in COVID-19. Study-level background: Donors in the United States, Italy and Spain gave samples during acute or convalescent COVID-19.

The CDR3 is 14 residues long. CDR1 and CDR2 from the germline V gene are MGHDK and SYGVNS. The ends were cut back, 1 base at V and 8 bases at J, with 12 bases in the middle. TCRdb keeps only in-frame clones here, not all; method: immunoSEQ multiplex PCR. The top ten clones hold 4.6% of a sample with about 160,000 clones, roughly 93% of them seen once. This clone has just a few counts. Sequencing was carried out using peripheral blood. This receptor was identified in a woman in her 50s with acute or convalescent COVID-19. This chain connects TRBV25-1 to TRBJ2-1, with D perhaps TRBD2 (5 bases). The DNA of the CDR3 is TGTGCCAGCAGTGAATTCGGTACCGGGGATGAGCAGTTCTTC. Translation: CASSEFGTGDEQFF.